This entry describes one T cell receptor beta chain. The antigen is unknown. The data derive from a study of cytomegalovirus exposure and HLA in healthy donors. Study results and limitations: Sequencing likely generated an artifact that appeared as a cluster of highly shared sequence variants. CMV serostatus was the only immune exposure information that was available. Diagnosis of cytomegalovirus status made by the classifier reportedly showed high specificity and sensitivity.

The PCR used 60 Vbeta and 13 Jbeta primers. The method was immunoSEQ multiplex PCR; TCRdb's version includes in-frame clones alone and lacks a portion of them. The table shows around 190,000 clones, with roughly 80% occurring only once. Sequencing was performed on PBMCs. This receptor was obtained from a man aged 35 to 55 in good health and CMV-seronegative.

The chain's CDR3 is CASSSFPGTDNQPQHF. In DNA, the CDR3 is TGTGCCAGCAGCTCCTTCCCCGGGACAGATAATCAGCCCCAGCATTTT. V gene TRBV7-6 combines with J gene TRBJ1-5, with 7 bases aligning to TRBD1. The V and J ends lost 4 bases and 4 bases, in that order; junction bases with no gene match: 10. CDR3 length equals 16 residues. Germline V gene lookup returns CDR1 SGHVS and CDR2 FNYEAQ.